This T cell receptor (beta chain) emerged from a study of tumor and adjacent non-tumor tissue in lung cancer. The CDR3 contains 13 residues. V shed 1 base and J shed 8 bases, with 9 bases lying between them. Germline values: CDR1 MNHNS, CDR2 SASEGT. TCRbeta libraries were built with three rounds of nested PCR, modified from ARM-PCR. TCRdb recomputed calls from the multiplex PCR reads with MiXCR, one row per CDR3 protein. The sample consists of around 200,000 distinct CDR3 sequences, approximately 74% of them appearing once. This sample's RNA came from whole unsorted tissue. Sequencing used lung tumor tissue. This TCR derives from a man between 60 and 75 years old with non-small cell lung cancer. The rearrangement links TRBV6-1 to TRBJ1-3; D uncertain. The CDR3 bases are TGTGCCAGCAGTGAAGGTCCACCGTACACCATATATTTT. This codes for CASSEGPPYTIYF.